This T cell receptor beta chain was retrieved from a study of T cell repertoires in cytomegalovirus infection (dated by TCRdb to the late 2010s). About the study as a whole: Because public TCR beta signatures pointed to carriage of CMV infection together with the matching HLA type, the HLA type of each donor mattered for the analysis. What the research found in general, with its limitations: Cumulative frequency of public TCR beta family members discriminated carriers of CMV infection plus the relevant HLA type in this cohort and an independent approximately 350-donor cohort. The ex vivo response was dominated by HLA-C-restricted CMV-specific TCR beta clonotypes, which also provided the single most frequent clonotype in two of eight donors.

Of note for this clonotype: There is no known antigen for this receptor. There are no base qualities to consult, and no much larger clone falls within one base.

The instrument was an Illumina HiSeq 1500. TCRdb reran the public reads through fastp at Q25 and MiXCR, keeping productive beta chains. For every CDR3 protein sequence, its rows merge into one entry that carries the most common genes and DNA. Across this sample there are approximately 500,000 distinct CDR3 sequences, with 15% to 20% seen only once. The ten top clones hold 20% to 30% of the sample. The origin of this receptor is a human donor in good health (CMV status not recorded). Some clones in this sample may be carry-over from other donors' samples. Sequencing input: CD8+ T cells from PBMCs.

For the CDR3, the sequence is CASSQVVGKTAGEKLFF. The DNA reads as follows: TGTGCCAGCAGCCAGGTCGTCGGCAAAACGGCCGGTGAAAAACTGTTTTTT. The rearrangement combines TRBV3-1 with TRBJ1-4; confidence is insufficient to name the D gene. V is cut by 3 bases and J by 7 bases, and the space between the germline ends is 21 bases. Spanning cysteine to phenylalanine, the CDR3 consists of 17 amino acids. Only the CDR3 DNA is retained, 51 bases long and in frame from the first base. Based on the germline V gene (reference sequence), the CDR1 and CDR2 sequences are LGHDT and YNNKEL.